A selection of T cell receptor beta chains follows, all from one sample in a study of T cell responses to AZD1222 COVID-19 vaccine. The protocol was immunoSEQ multiplex PCR, while the TCRdb copy is restricted to in-frame clones and leaves out a portion. This table has some 170,000 clones, 85% to 90% appearing once. Sample: peripheral blood, taken 28 days after the second dose of the MenACWY control vaccine. The receptors stem from an adult who received the MenACWY meningococcal vaccine as a control. Each CDR3 is given with its conserved first and last residue. D genes are given only for firm matches. Some rows mark clone size as missing; the rest say once, few, many or name a class of expanded clone.

j_call,v_call,d_call,clone_size,cdr3_aa,cdr3_nt
TRBJ2-2,TRBV7-2,-,-,CASSLHLGGNTGELFF,TGTGCCAGCAGCTTACATTTAGGCGGGAACACCGGGGAGCTGTTTTTT
TRBJ1-3,TRBV21-1,-,-,CASSAQTGITGNTIYF,TGTGCCAGCAGCGCCCAGACAGGGATTACTGGAAACACCATATATTTT
TRBJ2-3,TRBV4-2,TRBD2,-,CASSQGGGDTQYF,TGTGCCAGCAGCCAAGGCGGGGGAGATACGCAGTATTTT
TRBJ1-1,TRBV5-4,-,-,CASSQDYETEAFF,TGTGCCAGCAGCCAGGACTATGAGACTGAAGCTTTCTTT
TRBJ2-4,TRBV28,-,once,CASSPAALAKNIQYF,TGTGCCAGCAGTCCCGCCGCGCTAGCCAAAAACATTCAGTACTTC
TRBJ1-1,TRBV6-1,-,-,CASSESFEAFF,TGTGCCAGCAGTGAAAGTTTTGAAGCTTTCTTT
TRBJ2-1,TRBV11-2,-,-,CASSLLIDEQFF,TGTGCCAGCAGCTTGTTGATAGATGAGCAGTTCTTC
TRBJ2-1,TRBV7-2,-,-,CASSSLVGYNEQFF,TGTGCCAGCAGCTCCCTGGTGGGGTACAATGAGCAGTTCTTC
TRBJ2-2,TRBV5-1,TRBD1,-,CASSLYQGAQELFF,TGCGCCAGCAGCTTGTACCAGGGGGCCCAGGAGCTGTTTTTT
TRBJ2-7,TRBV19,-,-,CASSPDRAYEQYF,TGTGCCAGTAGCCCCGATCGGGCCTACGAGCAGTACTTC
TRBJ2-2,TRBV10-1,-,-,CASSKLNTGELFF,TGCGCCAGCAGTAAACTAAACACCGGGGAGCTGTTTTTT
TRBJ2-3,TRBV29-1,-,-,CSATDGTDTQYF,TGCAGCGCCACCGACGGAACAGATACGCAGTATTTT
TRBJ2-3,TRBV24-1,TRBD1,-,CATREGTGGPDTQYF,TGTGCCACCCGGGAAGGGACAGGGGGGCCAGATACGCAGTATTTT
TRBJ2-7,TRBV16,TRBD1,-,CASSLSGQGSYEQYF,TGTGCCAGCAGCCTGTCGGGACAGGGCTCCTACGAGCAGTACTTC
TRBJ2-2,TRBV9,-,-,CASSVTSAGELFF,TGTGCCAGCAGCGTGACCTCGGCCGGGGAGCTGTTTTTT
TRBJ2-1,TRBV24-1,-,-,CATSDTDLLTGDYNEQFF,TGTGCCACCAGTGATACTGACCTACTTACGGGGGACTACAATGAGCAGTTCTTC
TRBJ1-2,TRBV29-1,-,-,CSVGHNYGYTF,TGCAGCGTTGGACACAACTATGGCTACACCTTC